These T cell receptor beta chains were read from a single sample in a study of T-cell reconstitution after alpha-beta-depleted transplantation in children. TCRdb fed the PCR reads into MiXCR, producing one record per CDR3 protein. Of some 600,000 distinct CDR3 sequences listed, 10% to 15% are singletons. This specimen consisted of PBMCs, mostly from graft donor cells, obtained 360 days after TCRalphabeta/CD19-depleted stem cell transplant. The receptors derive from a male patient under 18 who had a stem cell transplant for acute myeloid leukemia, so the T cells may come from the graft donor. Each CDR3 is given with its conserved first and last residue. A D gene is named only where the DNA matches it firmly. Only some rows state a clone size, as once, few, many or a class for expanded clones.

d_gene,len,v_gene,j_gene,abundance,CDR3nt,CDR3aa
TRBD2,18,TRBV18,TRBJ2-4,-,TGTGCCAGCTCACCACCGGGGAGGGAGATTCTAGCCAAAAACATTCAGTACTTC,CASSPPGREILAKNIQYF
-,16,TRBV6-2/TRBV6-3,TRBJ2-5,few,TGTGCCAGCAGTTACAAGGGACAAAGTTTTCTGGAGACCCAGTACTTC,CASSYKGQSFLETQYF
-,11,TRBV20-1,TRBJ2-7,few,TGCAGTGCTAGGGGCCAAGGCGAGCAGTACTTC,CSARGQGEQYF
-,15,TRBV20-1,TRBJ2-1,once,TGCAGTGCTAGGGATTATCAGGAGGGGGCGAATGAGCAGTTCTTC,CSARDYQEGANEQFF
-,14,TRBV20-1,TRBJ2-7,-,TGCAGTGCTAGAGATGGGCAGGAGCTATACGAGCAGTACTTC,CSARDGQELYEQYF
TRBD1,16,TRBV27,TRBJ1-1,-,TGTGCCAGCCACTGGGGGCAGGGGGCCGGTAGTGCTGAAGCTTTCTTT,CASHWGQGAGSAEAFF
-,18,TRBV20-1,TRBJ2-2,-,TGCAGTGCTAGAGATTTGGGTATTAGCGGAGTTAACACCGGGGAGCTGTTTTTT,CSARDLGISGVNTGELFF
TRBD2,15,TRBV4-3,TRBJ2-1,few,TGCGCCAGCAGCCAAAGCGGGAGGGCCTTGAATGAGCAGTTCTTC,CASSQSGRALNEQFF
-,16,TRBV13,TRBJ2-5,many,TGTGCCAGCAGCCGATTAGGCAATGTAGTAGGAGAGACCCAGTACTTC,CASSRLGNVVGETQYF
TRBD2,16,TRBV29-1,TRBJ2-1,few,TGCAGCGTTGCGGGACTAGCGGGAGGTAGGGACAATGAGCAGTTCTTC,CSVAGLAGGRDNEQFF
TRBD2,17,TRBV7-6,TRBJ2-3,-,TGTGCCAGCAGCTTAGCCACTAGCGGGAGGACGACAGATACGCAGTATTTT,CASSLATSGRTTDTQYF
-,15,TRBV20-1,TRBJ2-1,few,TGCAGTGCTCGAACCCCCACCGGGACTCCTTATGAGCAGTTCTTC,CSARTPTGTPYEQFF
-,14,TRBV6-5,TRBJ2-7,many,TGTGCCAGCAGTTACCTGGCAGGGTCCTACGAGCAGTACTTC,CASSYLAGSYEQYF
TRBD2,20,TRBV11-2,TRBJ2-7,-,TGTGCCAGCAGCTTACGTCTAGCGGGCGGCCTGCTAAGGGTCTCCTACGAGCAGTACTTC,CASSLRLAGGLLRVSYEQYF
-,16,TRBV6-5,TRBJ2-5,-,TGTGCCAGCAGTTACTCGAGTATTTTTGCAGAGGAGACCCAGTACTTC,CASSYSSIFAEETQYF
TRBD1,15,TRBV5-1,TRBJ2-1,-,TGCGCCAGCAGGTCGACAGGGCCTGCCTACAATGAGCAGTTCTTC,CASRSTGPAYNEQFF
-,14,TRBV20-1,TRBJ2-3,few,TGCAGTGCTAGGCCCGCAGGTTCCACAGATACGCAGTATTTT,CSARPAGSTDTQYF
TRBD1,15,TRBV12-3/TRBV12-4,TRBJ2-1,few,TGTGCCAGCAGGGTACAGGGGGTCGACCATCACGAGCAGTTCTTC,CASRVQGVDHHEQFF
TRBD1,16,TRBV12-3/TRBV12-4,TRBJ1-5,-,TGTGCCAGCAACACACAGGGGACGCTACGCCCTCCGCCCCAGCATTTT,CASNTQGTLRPPPQHF
TRBD2,17,TRBV7-2,TRBJ2-2,few,TGTGCCAGCAGCCCGACTAGCGGGAGAGGGCTCACCGGGGAGCTGTTTTTT,CASSPTSGRGLTGELFF
-,12,TRBV30,TRBJ2-7,-,TGTGCCTGGAGTGTAAGCAACTACGAGCAGTACTTC,CAWSVSNYEQYF
-,17,TRBV6-5,TRBJ2-7,-,TGTGCCAGCAGTTACACACTTTACCCGGGACACCCCTACGAGCAGTACTTC,CASSYTLYPGHPYEQYF
TRBD2,16,TRBV24-1,TRBJ2-1,-,TGTGCCACCAGTGATTTTGGGCTAGCGGGAGCGGGTGAGCAGTTCTTC,CATSDFGLAGAGEQFF
-,12,TRBV28,TRBJ2-1,many,TGTGCCAGCAGTTTTCGAGCCCTTGAGCAGTTCTTC,CASSFRALEQFF
TRBD2,16,TRBV5-1,TRBJ2-1,-,TGCGCCAGCAGCTTGGAAGGGACTAGCGGGAGCGATGAGCAGTTCTTC,CASSLEGTSGSDEQFF
-,13,TRBV7-3,TRBJ2-5,few,TGTGCCAGCAGCTTAATTCCGGGAGAGACCCAGTACTTC,CASSLIPGETQYF
TRBD1,16,TRBV7-2,TRBJ2-7,few,TGTGCCAGCAGCCCGGCCCCCCTAGGGACAGCTTACGAGCAGTACTTC,CASSPAPLGTAYEQYF
-,13,TRBV27,TRBJ2-6,many,TGTGCCAGCGGTGGGGCTGGGGCCAACGTCCTGACTTTC,CASGGAGANVLTF
-,12,TRBV20-1,TRBJ2-7,many,TGCAGCAGGACCCTCCGGGCCTACGAGCAGTACTTC,CSRTLRAYEQYF
-,13,TRBV2,TRBJ2-3,-,TGTGCCAGCAGCAGGGAGAGCACAGATACGCAGTATTTT,CASSRESTDTQYF
-,15,TRBV6-5,TRBJ1-2,few,TGTGCCAGCAGTACTTACGGGGGGCAAGCTTATGGCTACACCTTC,CASSTYGGQAYGYTF
-,12,TRBV12-3/TRBV12-4,TRBJ2-1,many,TGTGCCAGCAGTGAACCGGGACGGAAGCAGTTCTTC,CASSEPGRKQFF
-,13,TRBV30,TRBJ1-2,-,TGTGCCTGGACCTTCCAGGGCACAGGAGGCTACACCTTC,CAWTFQGTGGYTF
TRBD2,19,TRBV20-1,TRBJ2-2,-,TGCAGTGCTAGGACGCCGGGACTAGCGGGAGTGAGGACCACCGGGGAGCTGTTTTTT,CSARTPGLAGVRTTGELFF
-,14,TRBV4-3,TRBJ2-7,-,TGCGCCAGCAGCCAAGATCGTGTCGCCTACGAGCAGTACTTC,CASSQDRVAYEQYF
-,14,TRBV20-1,TRBJ2-7,few,TGCAGTGCCGCTGTCGACAGCCTCTCCTACGAGCAGTACTTC,CSAAVDSLSYEQYF
TRBD1,15,TRBV28,TRBJ1-4,-,TGTGCCAGCAGTCCAACACAGGGGTTAGGGGAAAAACTGTTTTTT,CASSPTQGLGEKLFF
-,12,TRBV5-5,TRBJ1-1,-,TGTGCCAGCAGCCAGTGGAACAACGAGGCTTTCTTT,CASSQWNNEAFF
TRBD2,16,TRBV28,TRBJ2-7,-,TGTGCCAGCAGTTTGACGGGACTAGCGTTCTCCTACGAGCAGTACTTC,CASSLTGLAFSYEQYF
TRBD1,16,TRBV6-2/TRBV6-3,TRBJ2-2,-,TGTGCCAGCAGTTTGACAGGGGGCTGGAACACCGGGGAGCTGTTTTTT,CASSLTGGWNTGELFF
-,16,TRBV11-3,TRBJ2-1,few,TGTGCCAGCAGCTTAGCAGTGGGAGGCCTTTACAATGAGCAGTTCTTC,CASSLAVGGLYNEQFF
-,14,TRBV2,TRBJ2-5,many,TGTGCCAGCAGTGGGTCAGAGGGATGGGAGACCCAGTACTTC,CASSGSEGWETQYF
-,16,TRBV14,TRBJ1-4,few,TGTGCCAGCAGCCAAATTACACCAGGCTCCAGGGAAAAACTGTTTTTT,CASSQITPGSREKLFF
TRBD1,13,TRBV29-1,TRBJ1-2,many,TGCAGCGTGAGGGACAGGGTTACAAATGGCTACACCTTC,CSVRDRVTNGYTF
-,16,TRBV7-2,TRBJ2-7,few,TGTGCCAGCAGCCTTACCTCGGGACTCCCCACCTACGAGCAGTACTTC,CASSLTSGLPTYEQYF
-,13,TRBV29-1,TRBJ2-5,-,TGCAGCGTTGTGGGGAGCGGACAAGAGACCCAGTACTTC,CSVVGSGQETQYF
-,16,TRBV12-3/TRBV12-4,TRBJ2-1,-,TGTGCCAGCAGTTTGGGGGTGGCGGCTAGGAACAATGAGCAGTTCTTC,CASSLGVAARNNEQFF
TRBD2,14,TRBV20-1,TRBJ2-7,many,TGCAGTGCTACTAGCGGTAGTACCTCCTACGAGCAGTACTTC,CSATSGSTSYEQYF
-,11,TRBV24-1,TRBJ2-2,many,TGTGCCACCAGTGATTGGGGTGTACTGTTTTTT,CATSDWGVLFF